This TCR beta chain came from a study of cytomegalovirus exposure and HLA in healthy donors. Looked up from germline, CDR1 is SGHVS and CDR2 is FNYEAQ. Trimming pared 3 bases from V and 3 bases from J, leaving 10 bases between. The CDR3 extends over 14 amino acids. Generated by immunoSEQ multiplex PCR, the TCRdb table keeps only in-frame clones and is missing some. The table shows roughly 56,000 clones, with nearly 90% occurring only once. Sequencing was performed on PBMCs. This rearrangement joins TRBV7-6 to TRBJ2-3; tentative D call: TRBD1 (5 bases). The TCR originated in a woman aged 18-35 years in good health and CMV-seronegative. The CDR3 protein is CASSLGPVTDTQYF. DNA of the CDR3: TGTGCCAGCAGCTTGGGGCCAGTAACAGATACGCAGTATTTT.